This passage covers 20 T cell receptor beta chains from one sample sequenced in a study of shared clonotypes between healthy human individuals. Sequenced by immunoSEQ multiplex PCR; TCRdb stores in-frame clones only, minus some. The sample records more than 2 million clones, approximately 95% being singletons. Sequences were obtained from naive CD4+ T cells sorted from blood. Subset specified: CD45RA+ positively selected. All receptors come from a man younger than 35 in good health.

V usage is TRBV13 and J usage is TRBJ1-3; D gene uncertain. This CDR3 region has 15 residues. Per the germline V gene, CDR1 is PRHDT and CDR2 is FYEKMQ (reference sequence). The V and J ends lost 3 bases and 4 bases respectively, with 13 bases between them. DNA of the CDR3: TGTGCCAGCAGCTTCGGATCGCTGGCCGGAAACACCATATATTTT. Protein product: CASSFGSLAGNTIYF.

V gene TRBV7-8 combines with J gene TRBJ2-2; 9 bases align to TRBD2. CDR1 SGHVS and CDR2 FQNEAQ come from the germline V gene. Trimming took 2 bases from V and 0 from J; bases not matched to a gene: 7. The CDR3 loop spans 18 amino acids. CDR3 nucleotide sequence: TGTGCCAGCAGCTTATATCCCCGCGGGGGGGCGAACACCGGGGAGCTGTTTTTT. Its protein product is CASSLYPRGGANTGELFF.

The chain couples TRBV6-5 to TRBJ1-5, with D tentatively TRBD1 (5 bases). V shed 4 bases and J shed 0 bases, with 10 bases lying between them. CDR3 length: 15 amino acids. The germline CDR1 and CDR2 sequences are MNHEY and SVGAGI. The CDR3 nucleotides are TGTGCCAGCAGTTCCACGGGGACTAGCAATCAGCCCCAGCATTTT. Translated, it gives CASSSTGTSNQPQHF.

This clone was seen only once. The chain combines TRBV5-1 with TRBJ2-2; D gene uncertain. The V end was cut by 4 bases, the J end by 4 bases, with 11 bases between. The CDR3 spans 14 residues. The V gene's germline CDR1 is SGHRS and CDR2 YFSETQ. CDR3 nucleotide sequence: TGCGCCAGCAGCGGACCATCGGGCACCGGGGAGCTGTTTTTT. This translates into CASSGPSGTGELFF.

The chain is built from TRBV12-5 and TRBJ1-1; 8 nucleotides line up with TRBD1. The V gene end was trimmed by 2 bases and the J gene end by 4 bases; junction bases not matched to a gene: 6. CDR3 length: 15 residues. The germline CDR1 and CDR2 sequences are LGHNT and FRNRAP. Here the CDR3 DNA reads TGTGCTAGTGGTTTGCCGCAGGGGGCCCGCACTGAAGCTTTCTTT. It is translated as CASGLPQGARTEAFF.

Comments on this clone: Other DNA sequences in the sample encode the same CDR3. This chain joins TRBV5-1 and TRBJ1-2, with D uncertain. Germline V gives CDR1 SGHRS, CDR2 YFSETQ. The CDR3 spans 13 residues. V was shortened by 2 bases and J by 4 bases, with 9 bases between the two germline ends. The CDR3 loop is CASSLDGSYGYTF. The DNA of the CDR3 is TGCGCCAGCAGCTTAGACGGCAGCTATGGCTACACCTTC.

This rearrangement joins TRBV7-9 to TRBJ2-1; D not resolved. Germline CDR1 reads SEHNR; CDR2 reads FQNEAQ (reference sequence). V lost 3 bases to trimming and J lost 5 bases, with 17 bases between them. There are 16 residues in the CDR3. The CDR3 sequence is CASSLQTPGAHNEQFF. The CDR3 DNA reads as TGTGCCAGCAGCTTGCAGACTCCCGGCGCCCACAATGAGCAGTTCTTC. Together with reference TRBV7-9 and TRBJ2-1, the CDR3 gives the full variable domain: DTGVSQNPRHKITKRGQNVTFRCDPISEHNRLYWYRQTLGQGPEFLTYFQNEAQLEKSRLLSDRFSAERPKGSFSTLEIQRTEQGDSAMYLCASSLQTPGAHNEQFFGPGTRLTVL.

The rearrangement joins TRBV9 to TRBJ2-3; no reliable D call. Per germline, CDR1 SGDLS and CDR2 YYNGEE. CDR3 size: 18 residues. V was trimmed by 0 bases and J by 0 bases, leaving 17 bases between them. CDR3 region: CASSVGMGSLSSTDTQYF. CDR3 sequence (DNA): TGTGCCAGCAGCGTAGGAATGGGGTCCCTTTCTAGCACAGATACGCAGTATTTT.

The rearrangement joins TRBV6-5 to TRBJ2-7; 10 bases map to TRBD2. The CDR3 spans 15 residues. V was clipped by 7 bases and J by 5 bases; unmatched bases: 11. The V gene's germline CDR1 is MNHEY and CDR2 SVGAGI. DNA for the CDR3: TGTGCCAGCACCTGGGGGCTAGCGGGAGACAACGAGCAGTACTTC. This sequence encodes CASTWGLAGDNEQYF.

The genes are TRBV5-1 and TRBJ2-2; possibly TRBD1 for D (6 bases). Germline V CDR1 and CDR2: SGHRS, YFSETQ. V lost 4 bases and J 3 bases, leaving 16 bases between the germline ends. The CDR3 length is 16 residues. Here the CDR3 DNA reads TGCGCCAGCAGCCTAAGGGGGTTGTTAGACACCGGGGAGCTGTTTTTT. Its protein product is CASSLRGLLDTGELFF.

The V gene is TRBV10-1, the J gene TRBJ2-6, with D possibly TRBD1 on 6 matching bases. Trimming pared 2 bases from V and 4 bases from J, leaving 18 bases between. The CDR3 consists of 18 residues. The germline V gene encodes CDR1 WNHNN and CDR2 SYGVQD (reference sequence). In DNA, the CDR3 is TGCGCCAGCAGTGAGGGGAATGGACAGAGCGGCGGGGCCAACGTCCTGACTTTC. It translates to CASSEGNGQSGGANVLTF.

The chain links TRBV6-6 to TRBJ2-7; unclear D gene. V was pared by 6 bases and J by 2 bases, with 8 bases between. The CDR3 extends over 12 amino acids. Germline assignment: CDR1 MNHNY and CDR2 SVGAGI (reference sequence). The CDR3 DNA reads TGTGCCAGCAGGGACGGAGCCTACGAGCAGTACTTC. It translates to CASRDGAYEQYF.

The chain uses TRBV5-8 and TRBJ2-5; TRBD2 matches at 11 bases. The CDR3 spans 16 residues. Germline V gives CDR1 SGHTS, CDR2 YDEGEE. J gave up 1 base and V 4 bases, and 6 bases lay outside the gene matches. CDR3 in DNA: TGTGCCAGCAGCCCAGGGACTAGCGGCTTCCAAGAGACCCAGTACTTC. It yields the protein CASSPGTSGFQETQYF.

This chain uses TRBV6-1 with TRBJ1-2; D unclear. The CDR3 spans 12 residues. Germline loops: CDR1 MNHNS, CDR2 SASEGT. Trimming left V 3 bases short and J 7 bases short, with 9 bases between. The CDR3 region is CASSDGLGGYTF. In DNA form, the CDR3 reads TGTGCCAGCAGTGACGGGTTGGGTGGCTACACCTTC.

The CDR3 bases are TGTGCCAGCAGTTCCCAGGGACTGCGGAGTGAAAAACTGTTTTTT. Translating it yields CASSSQGLRSEKLFF. The chain combines TRBV27 with TRBJ1-4; TRBD1 is a possible D gene (5 bases). In germline, CDR1 is MNHEY, CDR2 SMNVEV (reference sequence). The CDR3 is 15 amino acids. V dropped 4 bases and J dropped 7 bases, with 16 bases sitting between them.

This clone was observed a single time. The chain uses TRBV9 and TRBJ1-1, with D possibly being TRBD1 (6 bases). Trimming took 0 bases from V and 3 from J, leaving 9 bases between them. The CDR3 extends over 14 amino acids. CDR1 is SGDLS, CDR2 YYNGEE, per germline. The CDR3 here is CASSVGHRDTEAFF. CDR3 sequence (DNA): TGTGCCAGCAGCGTAGGACACAGGGACACTGAAGCTTTCTTT.

This chain joins TRBV6-5 and TRBJ1-5; D is unclear. V was pared by 4 bases and J by 7 bases, with 11 bases between. Germline CDR1 is MNHEY and CDR2 is SVGAGI. CDR3 size: 13 residues. The CDR3 DNA reads as TGTGCCAGCAGTTCGGCACCAGGCCAGCCCCAGCATTTT. Its protein product is CASSSAPGQPQHF.

This chain joins TRBV6-1 and TRBJ1-1; the D is unclear. The CDR3 totals 11 residues. With 6 bases removed from V and 6 bases from J, the gap between germline ends came to 8 bases. CDR1 and CDR2 from the germline V gene are MNHNS and SASEGT. The CDR3 DNA follows: TGTGCCAGCAGCAAACCCCCTGAAGCTTTCTTT. This sequence encodes CASSKPPEAFF.

V and J are TRBV6-6 and TRBJ1-3; D is undetermined. This CDR3 contains 16 residues. Between the trimmed V and J ends, which lost 6 bases and 0 bases, there was a span of 15 bases. Germline CDR1 reads MNHNY; CDR2 reads SVGAGI (reference sequence). Written as DNA, the CDR3 is TGTGCCAGCAGCCGCGAGGAAGTTAGCTCTGGAAACACCATATATTTT. It is translated as CASSREEVSSGNTIYF.

The chain joins TRBV7-6 to TRBJ2-2; no clear D. The germline CDR1 and CDR2 sequences are SGHVS and FNYEAQ. The CDR3 contains 17 residues. With 1 base removed from V and 2 bases from J, the gap between germline ends came to 14 bases. The CDR3 reads CASSLVWGSPNTGELFF. Written as DNA, the CDR3 is TGTGCCAGCAGCTTAGTCTGGGGTTCCCCTAACACCGGGGAGCTGTTTTTT.